This is a list of T cell receptor beta chains from one sample in a study of regulatory T cells in long-lasting Graves disease. TCRdb independently ran MiXCR on the multiplex PCR reads; one entry per CDR3 protein. The data contain about 610,000 distinct CDR3 sequences, 15% to 20% of them seen just once; the ten biggest clones take up approximately 12%. This same sample was also part of a study on T cells in Graves' hyperthyroidism and ophthalmopathy.

The sequencing used peripheral blood mononuclear cells (PBMCs), collected at new diagnosis, from a patient treated with antithyroid drugs. The receptors here all came from a man between 18 and 35 years old with Graves disease. CDR3s include the opening cysteine and the closing phenylalanine or tryptophan. The D gene is left open where the match is weak.

TRBV5-1,15,TRBD2,CASSLELAGAGELFF
TRBV7-9,15,NA,CASSLGGPGMTEAFF
TRBV3-1,14,NA,CASSHGTLGNTIYF
TRBV7-9,14,TRBD1,CASSSTRGRNEQFF
TRBV5-1,16,TRBD2,CASSLEGTSGIDEQFF
TRBV7-8,15,NA,CASSLGGGKHTEAFF
TRBV6-2/TRBV6-3,17,NA,CASSEVKWGSGANVLTF
TRBV28,16,TRBD2,CASSNIAGGAVYTQYF
TRBV10-3,16,TRBD1,CAIRLSGTGNHNEQFF
TRBV4-1,15,NA,CASSQGRAASYEQYF
TRBV12-3/TRBV12-4,14,NA,CASLPVRRGNTIYF
TRBV30,13,NA,CAWSVLPYYEQYF
TRBV18,15,TRBD1,CASSPADRTGNTIYF
TRBV7-9,15,TRBD1,CASSLPTGGPGELFF
TRBV27,15,TRBD1,CASSLSTGLAGELFF
TRBV11-2,15,NA,CASTRDGAAVYEQYF
TRBV2,11,NA,CASSEPSSQYF
TRBV7-2,12,NA,CASSLVGKPQHF
TRBV12-3/TRBV12-4,12,NA,CASSPVIYEQYF
TRBV20-1,15,NA,CSARDGLATSNEQFF
TRBV18,18,TRBD1,CASSPTGEALYSGNTIYF
TRBV29-1,16,TRBD2,CSVLASGWGSYNEQFF
TRBV2,15,TRBD1,CASSQNRQGAFGYTF